One and the same sample provided the 29 T cell receptor beta chains below, sequenced in a study of cytomegalovirus exposure and HLA in healthy donors. The primer mix had 60 Vbeta and 13 Jbeta primers. Assay used: immunoSEQ multiplex PCR; TCRdb lists only in-frame clones, some missing. The data contain about 170,000 clones, approximately 76% of them singletons. The sequenced sample was PBMCs. The source of these receptors is a woman under 30 in good health and CMV-seropositive.

The chain links TRBV7-9 to TRBJ2-7, with D perhaps matching TRBD2 (6 bases). Per the germline V gene, CDR1 is SEHNR and CDR2 is FQNEAQ (reference sequence). Trimming stripped 2 bases from V and 4 bases from J, with 15 bases between. This CDR3 spans 15 amino acids. CDR3 amino acids: CASSLIFSGKYEQYF. The CDR3 nucleotides are TGTGCCAGCAGCTTAATCTTTAGCGGCAAATACGAGCAGTACTTC.

V gene TRBV7-3 combines with J gene TRBJ2-1; 7 nucleotides align to TRBD2. The CDR3 runs to 16 residues. V lost 5 bases to trimming and J lost 0 bases; unmatched junction nucleotides: 7. CDR1 is SGHTA and CDR2 is FQGTGA in the germline V gene. The CDR3 here is CASSQAGTSSYNEQFF. In DNA form, the CDR3 reads TGTGCCAGCAGCCAAGCGGGGACCAGCTCCTACAATGAGCAGTTCTTC.

This chain connects TRBV4-2 to TRBJ2-5; no definite D call. The J call may be in error: the DNA end matches TRBJ2-7 better. Germline assignment: CDR1 LGHNA and CDR2 YNFKEQ. The CDR3 totals 14 residues. The CDR3 nucleotides are TGTGCCAGCAGCCAATTACTTAACTCCTACGAGCAGTACTTC. Its protein is CASSQLLNSYEQYF.

The J gene is TRBJ2-1, the V gene TRBV30; perhaps TRBD2 as D (5 bases). This CDR3 comprises 14 residues. CDR1 is GTSNPN, CDR2 SVGIG, per germline (reference sequence). The V gene lost 7 bases and the J gene lost 8 bases, with 21 bases spanning the gap. In nucleotides, the CDR3 is TGTGCCTCGGACTCTTTACGGGGTCTAGATGAGCAGTTCTTC. Protein sequence: CASDSLRGLDEQFF.

This sequence joins TRBV11-2 and TRBJ2-7; D perhaps matches TRBD1 (6 bases). Trimming stripped 2 bases from V and 1 base from J, with 12 bases between. The germline V gene has CDR1 SGHAT and CDR2 FQNNGV. The CDR3 length is 15 residues. The chain's CDR3 is CASSLSAGVSYEQYF. DNA of the CDR3: TGTGCCAGCAGCTTATCGGCAGGGGTGTCCTACGAGCAGTACTTC.

This chain uses TRBV20-1 with TRBJ1-4; no firm D call. Trimming took 6 bases from V and 8 from J, leaving 10 bases between them. CDR1 is DFQATT, CDR2 SNEGSKA, per germline (reference sequence). This CDR3 spans 11 amino acids. The CDR3 here is CSAAGGEKLFF. The CDR3 nucleotides are TGCAGTGCCGCGGGTGGGGAAAAACTGTTTTTT.

The rearrangement links TRBV5-6 to TRBJ1-2; D call uncertain. The length of the CDR3 is 17 residues. V was shortened by 4 bases and J by 4 bases, with 23 bases between the two germline ends. CDR1 SGHDT and CDR2 YYEEEE come from the germline V gene. This CDR3 reads CASSTPLTIEVVYGYTF. Here the CDR3 DNA reads TGTGCCAGCAGCACCCCGTTGACTATCGAAGTGGTCTATGGCTACACCTTC.

The chain uses TRBV14 and TRBJ2-1, with TRBD2 matching 10 bases. J gave up 10 bases and V 0 bases, and 3 bases lay outside the gene matches. CDR3 size: 14 residues. Germline CDR1 is SGHDN and CDR2 is FVKESK. CDR3 DNA: TGTGCCAGCAGCCAAGATTGGACTAGCGGCGAGCAGTTCTTC. Translating gives CASSQDWTSGEQFF. Combining the CDR3 with reference TRBV14 and TRBJ2-1 gives the whole variable domain EAGVTQFPSHSVIEKGQTVTLRCDPISGHDNLYWYRRVMGKEIKFLLHFVKESKQDESGMPNNRFLAERTGGTYSTLKVQPAELEDSGVYFCASSQDWTSGEQFFGPGTRLTVL.

The chain uses TRBV6-1 and TRBJ2-3; maybe TRBD1 (7 bases). Trimming took off 6 bases at V and 4 bases at J, with 14 bases between the two ends. The V gene's germline CDR1 is MNHNS and CDR2 SASEGT. This CDR3 comprises 14 residues. CDR3 sequence: CASRRTGEADTQYF. The CDR3 coding sequence is TGTGCCAGCAGAAGAACAGGGGAGGCAGATACGCAGTATTTT.

CDR3 in amino acids: CASSLDPGLQETQYF. As DNA, the CDR3 is TGTGCCAGCAGCTTGGATCCAGGCCTTCAAGAGACCCAGTACTTC. V usage is TRBV5-4 and J usage is TRBJ2-5; D call uncertain. Germline V gives CDR1 SGHNT, CDR2 YYREEE (reference sequence). This CDR3 spans 15 amino acids. V gave up 0 bases and J gave up 2 bases, with 11 bases separating them.

The genes are TRBV10-3 and TRBJ2-1, with D possibly being TRBD1 (6 bases). V was pared by 0 bases and J by 10 bases, with 7 bases between. The CDR3 is 12 residues long. Germline CDR1 and CDR2: ENHRY and SYGVKD. CDR3 sequence reads: CAISESGTEQFF. Here the CDR3 DNA reads TGTGCCATCAGTGAGTCGGGGACAGAGCAGTTCTTC.

J is TRBJ2-5 and V is TRBV11-2; a possible D gene is TRBD2 (5 bases). The tail of the sequence fits TRBJ2-7 better, so the J call may be wrong. The CDR3 spans 15 residues. Germline V gene lookup returns CDR1 SGHAT and CDR2 FQNNGV. The CDR3 nucleotides are TGTGCCAGCAGCCTCGTCCGGAGGATCTCCTACGAGCAGTACTTC. Its translation: CASSLVRRISYEQYF.

The rearrangement links TRBV2 to TRBJ1-4; 7 nucleotides line up with TRBD1. The junction had 13 bases not matched to a gene; V was cut back by 8 bases and J by 4 bases. The CDR3 extends over 16 amino acids. Germline lookup yields CDR1 SNHLY and CDR2 FYNNEI. CDR3 sequence (DNA): TGTGCCAGCCGCTCGACAGGGCACCTGAATAATGAAAAACTGTTTTTT. It codes for CASRSTGHLNNEKLFF.

The chain joins TRBV10-3 to TRBJ2-1; D uncertain. The germline V gene encodes CDR1 ENHRY and CDR2 SYGVKD. V dropped 2 bases and J dropped 5 bases, with 19 bases sitting between them. The CDR3 has 17 residues. The chain's CDR3 is CAISEILRVRSNNEQFF. The DNA for the CDR3 is TGTGCCATCAGTGAGATATTACGGGTAAGATCTAACAATGAGCAGTTCTTC.

This CDR3 is CASSLYKERYF. In DNA, the CDR3 is TGTGCCAGCAGTTTATACAAGGAGAGGTACTTC. The rearrangement joins TRBV28 to TRBJ2-7, with no clear D. With 1 base removed from V and 12 bases from J, the gap between germline ends came to 10 bases. The CDR3 has 11 residues. Germline V lookup: CDR1 MDHEN, CDR2 SYDVKM.

The gene calls are TRBV19 and TRBJ2-1; 12 bases are shared with TRBD2. The V gene end was trimmed by 6 bases and the J gene end by 4 bases; junction bases not matched to a gene: 7. Germline V lookup: CDR1 LNHDA, CDR2 SQIVND (reference sequence). The CDR3 totals 16 residues. The CDR3 coding sequence is TGTGCCAGTAGCATAACTAGCGGGGGGACATACAATGAGCAGTTCTTC. Protein: CASSITSGGTYNEQFF.

This rearrangement joins TRBV4-3 to TRBJ2-1, with a tentative D call TRBD1 (6 bases). The V gene's germline CDR1 is LGHNA and CDR2 YSLEER. V lost 4 bases to trimming and J lost 0 bases, with 13 bases between them. The CDR3 loop spans 16 amino acids. The CDR3 reads CASSLPPGASYNEQFF. The DNA for the CDR3 is TGCGCCAGCAGCCTTCCCCCAGGGGCCTCCTACAATGAGCAGTTCTTC.

This clone was found once. This sequence joins TRBV5-1 and TRBJ2-1; 9 positions agree with TRBD1. Germline CDR1 is SGHRS and CDR2 is YFSETQ. The trim removed 4 bases at V and 8 bases at J, leaving 7 bases unmatched. There are 14 residues in the CDR3. The DNA for the CDR3 is TGCGCCAGCAGCCCCGGGACAGGGTGGCATGAGCAGTTCTTC. As protein: CASSPGTGWHEQFF.

This clone was detected only a few times. The chain links TRBV4-3 to TRBJ2-7, with 10 bases lining up with TRBD2. The CDR3 runs to 15 residues. Germline V CDR1 and CDR2: LGHNA, YSLEER. V gave up 0 bases and J gave up 5 bases; unmatched junction bases: 4. This CDR3 reads CASSQELAGRDEQYF. Here the CDR3 DNA reads TGCGCCAGCAGCCAAGAACTAGCGGGGAGGGACGAGCAGTACTTC.

The chain recombines TRBV11-2 with TRBJ1-5; the D gene is possibly TRBD1 (6 bases). V lost 1 base and J 6 bases, leaving 13 bases between the germline ends. The CDR3 is 15 amino acids. Germline assignment: CDR1 SGHAT and CDR2 FQNNGV. The CDR3 region has the DNA TGTGCCAGCAGCTTAGGTCGGGCAGGGGCTCAGCCCCAGCATTTT. Its translation: CASSLGRAGAQPQHF.

The chain recombines TRBV4-3 with TRBJ1-4; D gene unclear. The germline V gene has CDR1 LGHNA and CDR2 YSLEER. Trimming shortened V by 3 bases and J by 8 bases, and 13 bases separated the two germline ends. The CDR3 is 14 residues long. CDR3 sequence: CASSQDSYGEKLFF. The CDR3, as DNA: TGCGCCAGCAGCCAGGACTCCTATGGGGAAAAACTGTTTTTT.

This clone was detected only once. This sequence joins TRBV29-1 and TRBJ1-1, with 8 positions matching TRBD1. J was trimmed by 4 bases and V by 4 bases; bases with no gene match: 2. This CDR3 spans 12 amino acids. Germline CDR1 reads SQVTM; CDR2 reads ANQGSEA. In DNA form, the CDR3 reads TGCAGCGTTGCAACAGGGGGCACTGAAGCTTTCTTT. Translating it yields CSVATGGTEAFF.

The chain is built from TRBV12-5 and TRBJ1-1, with a tentative D call TRBD1 (6 bases). This CDR3 contains 16 residues. Trimming removed 2 bases at V and 5 bases at J, with 18 bases between. Germline values: CDR1 LGHNT, CDR2 FRNRAP. CDR3 region: CASGLFLEGGGTEAFF. In nucleotides, the CDR3 is TGTGCTAGTGGTTTGTTTCTAGAAGGGGGGGGTACTGAAGCTTTCTTT.

The chain has TRBV7-6 and TRBJ2-5; no clear D gene. The germline gives CDR1 SGHVS, CDR2 FNYEAQ. Trimming stripped 5 bases from V and 5 bases from J, with 12 bases between. The CDR3 sequence is 13 residues long. The CDR3 DNA reads TGTGCCAGCAGCCCAGAATGGTCCGAGACCCAGTACTTC. This encodes CASSPEWSETQYF.

The rearrangement uses TRBV5-4 and TRBJ2-1; TRBD2 matches at 12 bases. CDR1 SGHNT and CDR2 YYREEE come from the germline V gene (reference sequence). J gave up 9 bases and V 3 bases, and 7 bases lay outside the gene matches. The CDR3 loop spans 15 amino acids. The CDR3, as DNA: TGTGCCAGCAGCTCGACTAGCGGGGGCCGGGGTGAGCAGTTCTTC. It encodes CASSSTSGGRGEQFF.

The V call is TRBV7-3, the J call TRBJ2-5, with 8 bases matching TRBD1. With V trimmed by 2 bases and J by 2 bases, 7 bases remained unmatched. CDR3 length: 16 residues. CDR1 is SGHTA, CDR2 FQGTGA, per germline. CDR3 nucleotide sequence: TGTGCCAGCAGCTTAGGGTACAGGGGGTGGCAAGAGACCCAGTACTTC. The encoded protein is CASSLGYRGWQETQYF.

This sequence joins TRBV5-8 and TRBJ2-2; D not resolved. The germline gives CDR1 SGHTS, CDR2 YDEGEE. This CDR3 has 16 amino acids. V was trimmed by 4 bases and J by 0 bases, leaving 13 bases between them. This CDR3 reads CASSTWAPANTGELFF. The CDR3 DNA sequence: TGTGCCAGCAGCACCTGGGCACCCGCGAACACCGGGGAGCTGTTTTTT.

In its sample, this clone was seen once. J is TRBJ2-3 and V is TRBV6-6, with unresolved D. Per the germline V gene, CDR1 is MNHNY and CDR2 is SVGAGI (reference sequence). Trimming shortened V by 0 bases and J by 4 bases, and 8 bases separated the two germline ends. There are 14 residues in the CDR3. The chain's CDR3 is CASSYSSTADTQYF. The DNA of the CDR3 is TGTGCCAGCAGTTACTCGTCTACGGCAGATACGCAGTATTTT.

The V gene is TRBV19, the J gene TRBJ2-2; 9 bases map to TRBD1. V lost 3 bases to trimming and J lost 9 bases; unmatched junction nucleotides: 11. Germline V gene data show CDR1 as LNHDA and CDR2 as SQIVND (reference sequence). This CDR3 region has 16 residues. CDR3 amino acids: CASSMKGTGIIRELFF. DNA for the CDR3: TGTGCCAGTAGTATGAAAGGGACAGGGATAATCCGGGAGCTGTTTTTT.